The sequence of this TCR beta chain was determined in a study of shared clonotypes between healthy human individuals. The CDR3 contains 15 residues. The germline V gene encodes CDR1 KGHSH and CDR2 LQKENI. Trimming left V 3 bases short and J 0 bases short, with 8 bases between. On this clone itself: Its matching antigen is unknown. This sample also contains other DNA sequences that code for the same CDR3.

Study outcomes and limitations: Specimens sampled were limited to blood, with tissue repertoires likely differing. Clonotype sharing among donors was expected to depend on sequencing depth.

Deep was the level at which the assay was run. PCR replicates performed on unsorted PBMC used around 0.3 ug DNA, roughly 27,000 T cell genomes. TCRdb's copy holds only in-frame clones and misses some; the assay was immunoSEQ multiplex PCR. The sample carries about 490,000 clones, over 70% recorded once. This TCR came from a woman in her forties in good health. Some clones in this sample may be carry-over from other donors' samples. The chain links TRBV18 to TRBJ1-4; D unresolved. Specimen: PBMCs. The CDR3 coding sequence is TGTGCCAGCTCACCTCGCGTTGCAACTAATGAAAAACTGTTTTTT. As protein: CASSPRVATNEKLFF.